This passage covers 29 T cell receptor beta chains from one sample sequenced in a study of blood T cells in healthy people across ages (dated by TCRdb to between 2015 and 2017). The method behind the library was 5' RACE. The reads were generated on an Illumina HiSeq 2500. A second roughly 7 to 11 cycle PCR used a sample-barcoded 5' primer and a J-beta primer mix. TCRdb cleaned the public reads at Q25 with fastp, built clones with MiXCR and kept in-frame beta chains. Duplicate CDR3 protein sequences are folded into a single record with the most common DNA and genes. The table for this sample lists 800,000 to 950,000 distinct CDR3 sequences; around 29% of them were counted only once. The top ten clones comprise roughly 10% of the sample. These data were likewise used in another study, on T cells of mothers and their children.

Input material: blood. The receptor source for this set is a middle-aged woman in good health.

V and J are TRBV28 and TRBJ2-4; 8 bases match TRBD2. Trimming at V came to 5 bases and at J to 3 bases, leaving 12 bases not matched to a gene. The CDR3 consists of 17 residues. Germline V CDR1 and CDR2: MDHEN, SYDVKM. The CDR3 spells CASSPRRGGADKNIQYF. The CDR3 region has the DNA TGTGCCAGCAGTCCCCGCCGGGGGGGGGCGGACAAAAACATTCAGTACTTC.

This chain uses TRBV5-1 with TRBJ1-1; D gene ambiguous. Looked up from germline, CDR1 is SGHRS and CDR2 is YFSETQ. This CDR3 is built from 15 residues. Trimming stripped 2 bases from V and 0 bases from J, with 11 bases between. The CDR3 sequence: CASSFWGPMNTEAFF. DNA for the CDR3: TGCGCCAGCAGCTTTTGGGGTCCGATGAACACTGAAGCTTTCTTT.

V usage is TRBV5-8 and J usage is TRBJ1-1, with a weak D call TRBD1 (5 bases). Germline V gives CDR1 SGHTS, CDR2 YDEGEE. The V and J ends lost 4 bases and 5 bases respectively, with 18 bases between them. The CDR3 totals 15 residues. The CDR3 DNA is TGTGCCAGCAGCCACCTCCCGGGAGGGACGACTGAAGCTTTCTTT. Its translation is CASSHLPGGTTEAFF.

V usage is TRBV20-1 and J usage is TRBJ1-1, with unresolved D. Looked up from germline, CDR1 is DFQATT and CDR2 is SNEGSKA (reference sequence). The CDR3 covers 13 residues. Deletions cut 2 bases from V and 5 bases from J, with 12 bases between. CDR3 coding DNA: TGCAGTGCTAGAAGTGGGGTGTTTACTGAAGCTTTCTTT. This encodes CSARSGVFTEAFF.

This clonotype appeared many times. The chain combines TRBV20-1 with TRBJ2-1; 7 positions agree with TRBD1. Trimming took 6 bases from V and 3 from J; bases not matched to a gene: 8. Germline V lookup: CDR1 DFQATT, CDR2 SNEGSKA (reference sequence). This CDR3 has 14 amino acids. The CDR3 loop is CSATRTGYYNEQFF. DNA for the CDR3: TGCAGTGCAACCCGGACAGGATACTACAATGAGCAGTTCTTC.

The gene calls are TRBV29-1 and TRBJ1-2; TRBD1 aligns across 10 bases. The germline V gene has CDR1 SQVTM and CDR2 ANQGSEA. Germline trimming cut 7 bases from V and 2 bases from J; bases unmatched to any gene: 4. This CDR3 contains 13 residues. The CDR3: CSALDRGNYGYTF. The CDR3 coding sequence is TGCAGCGCCCTGGACAGGGGGAACTATGGCTACACCTTC.

This clonotype was recorded many times. V is TRBV4-2 and J is TRBJ2-7; possibly TRBD1 for D (6 bases). V lost 0 bases and J lost 0, with 15 bases in between. This CDR3 spans 17 amino acids. Germline CDR1 and CDR2: LGHNA and YNFKEQ. Written as DNA, the CDR3 is TGTGCCAGCAGCCAAGAAATATCAGGGGTGATCTCCTACGAGCAGTACTTC. It codes for CASSQEISGVISYEQYF.

The V gene is TRBV24-1, the J gene TRBJ2-1; 8 nucleotides match TRBD1. The ends lost 6 bases at V and 5 bases at J; junction bases unmatched: 8. CDR3 length: 15 amino acids. Germline V lookup: CDR1 KGHDR, CDR2 SFDVKD. The chain's CDR3 is CATSRGQGANNEQFF. The CDR3 nucleotides read TGTGCCACCAGTAGAGGGCAGGGGGCAAACAATGAGCAGTTCTTC.

Only a few counts were recorded for this clonotype. The chain employs TRBV27 and TRBJ2-5; D uncertain. The CDR3 contains 13 residues. Trimming took 4 bases from V and 1 from J, leaving 7 bases between them. CDR1 and CDR2 from the germline V gene are MNHEY and SMNVEV (reference sequence). CDR3 amino acids: CASSSRFQETQYF. The CDR3 coding sequence is TGTGCCAGCAGTTCAAGGTTCCAAGAGACCCAGTACTTC.

This clonotype occurred a few times. One junction end disagrees with the germline gene, perhaps due to a read error. The chain has TRBV3-1 and TRBJ2-7; D unresolved. The CDR3 has 15 amino acids. The germline CDR1 and CDR2 sequences are LGHDT and YNNKEL (reference sequence). CDR3 sequence: CAGSQAYGASYEQYF. The CDR3 DNA reads as TGTGCCGGCAGCCAAGCATATGGCGCGTCCTACGAGCAGTACTTC.

In this sample, this clonotype turned up a few times. This chain uses TRBV25-1 with TRBJ2-7, with 7 bases aligning to TRBD2. From germline, CDR1 is MGHDK and CDR2 SYGVNS. With V trimmed by 1 base and J by 4 bases, 4 bases remained unmatched. The CDR3 totals 14 residues. In DNA, the CDR3 is TGTGCCAGCAGTGAATCGGGGGGATTGTACGAGCAGTACTTC. Translated, it gives CASSESGGLYEQYF.

The chain couples TRBV5-6 to TRBJ2-7; D assignment may be TRBD1 or TRBD2 (5 bases each). The germline V gene encodes CDR1 SGHDT and CDR2 YYEEEE. Trimming shortened V by 6 bases and J by 5 bases, and 12 bases separated the two germline ends. The CDR3 runs 12 residues. The DNA for the CDR3 is TGTGCCAGCATACGCAGGGACGACGAGCAGTACTTC. Translating gives CASIRRDDEQYF.

In its sample, this clonotype was seen a few times. The chain links TRBV6-2 or TRBV6-3 to TRBJ2-7, with 7 bases that match TRBD1. Germline CDR1 reads MNHEY; CDR2 reads SVGEGT. V gave up 10 bases and J gave up 3 bases; unmatched junction bases: 15. The CDR3 length is 15 residues. CDR3 nucleotides: TGTGCCATAAGCCCCGGGACAGCCCTTCTCTACGAGCAGTACTTC. This codes for CAISPGTALLYEQYF.

In the case of this clonotype: Compared with germline, one end of the junction differs, possibly owing to a read error. V usage is TRBV7-3 and J usage is TRBJ1-1; 7 nucleotides agree with TRBD1. The germline CDR1 and CDR2 sequences are SGHTA and FQGTGA. CDR3 length: 14 residues. The CDR3 DNA follows: TGTGTCAGCAGCCAAAACGGGGACAGAACTGAAGCTTTCTTT. Protein: CVSSQNGDRTEAFF.

The chain uses TRBV30 and TRBJ1-4, with D uncertain. The V end lost 1 base, the J end lost 5 bases, and 20 bases lay between the germline ends. CDR3 length: 17 amino acids. CDR1 GTSNPN and CDR2 SVGIG come from the germline V gene (reference sequence). CDR3 region: CAWSGTPAGGWNEKLFF. The CDR3 DNA reads as TGTGCCTGGAGTGGAACCCCGGCAGGTGGATGGAATGAAAAACTGTTTTTT.

This clonotype was seen only a few times. The chain links TRBV27 to TRBJ1-5, with 12 positions matching TRBD1. CDR1 is MNHEY, CDR2 SMNVEV, per germline (reference sequence). CDR3 length: 17 amino acids. V trimming: 2 bases; J trimming: 7 bases; junction bases outside the gene matches: 9. The CDR3 is CASSLSPGTGGGQPQHF. The CDR3 region has the DNA TGTGCCAGCAGTTTAAGTCCCGGGACAGGGGGCGGCCAGCCCCAGCATTTT.

This clonotype was detected many times. The CDR3: CASSSLLTGGNGNEQFF. CDR3 coding DNA: TGCGCCAGCAGCTCGCTTTTGACAGGGGGCAATGGTAATGAGCAGTTCTTC. The genes are TRBV5-1 and TRBJ2-1, with TRBD1 matching over 10 bases. J gave up 7 bases and V 3 bases, and 13 bases lay outside the gene matches. The CDR3 loop spans 17 amino acids. The V gene's germline CDR1 is SGHRS and CDR2 YFSETQ.

The chain links TRBV3-1 to TRBJ1-5; unclear D gene. Between the trimmed V and J ends, which lost 3 bases and 0 bases, there was a span of 9 bases. Germline V gene data show CDR1 as LGHDT and CDR2 as YNNKEL (reference sequence). The length of the CDR3 is 15 residues. The CDR3 is CASSHRTHSNQPQHF. Here the CDR3 DNA reads TGTGCCAGCAGCCACAGGACCCATAGCAATCAGCCCCAGCATTTT.

The rearrangement joins TRBV4-1 to TRBJ2-4; 8 bases align to TRBD2. V lost 1 base to trimming and J lost 1 base; unmatched junction nucleotides: 6. The germline gives CDR1 MGHRA, CDR2 YSYEKL. The CDR3 contains 17 residues. CDR3 residues: CASSQAGGWGAKNIQYF. CDR3 sequence (DNA): TGCGCCAGCAGCCAAGCGGGAGGGTGGGGGGCCAAAAACATTCAGTACTTC.

This clonotype was seen at least ten times. The V call is TRBV7-6, the J call TRBJ2-7, with a tentative D call TRBD2 (6 bases). Germline V gene sequence: CDR1 SGHVS, CDR2 FNYEAQ. V gave up 4 bases and J gave up 4 bases, with 14 bases separating them. The CDR3 is 14 residues long. CDR3 in DNA: TGTGCCAGCAGCTCCCGGGACGGAGGGTACGAGCAGTACTTC. It specifies CASSSRDGGYEQYF.

This clonotype was counted a few times. The chain has TRBV6-5 and TRBJ2-2; 8 nucleotides align to TRBD2. The CDR3 is made up of 16 amino acids. From germline, CDR1 is MNHEY and CDR2 SVGAGI. V lost 1 base, J lost 0 bases, and 1 base stayed unmatched. CDR3 DNA: TGTGCCAGCAGTTACTTCGGGGGGGCGAACACCGGGGAGCTGTTTTTT. Translating gives CASSYFGGANTGELFF.

This clonotype was recorded at least ten times. The chain uses TRBV6-5 and TRBJ1-2; D gene unclear. Germline V lookup: CDR1 MNHEY, CDR2 SVGAGI. This CDR3 spans 13 amino acids. Deletions cut 2 bases from V and 3 bases from J, with 7 bases between. CDR3 nucleotide sequence: TGTGCCAGCAGTTACGGCGGGGACTATGGCTACACCTTC. Translation: CASSYGGDYGYTF.

In this sample, this clonotype turned up many times. The chain recombines TRBV7-8 with TRBJ2-1; tentative D call: TRBD2 (5 bases). In germline, CDR1 is SGHVS, CDR2 FQNEAQ. The germline V and J ends were trimmed by 1 base and 6 bases, with 13 bases remaining between them. The CDR3 is 15 amino acids. The CDR3, as DNA: TGTGCCAGCAGCTTAGATATTTCGGGGTTCAATGAGCAGTTCTTC. This sequence encodes CASSLDISGFNEQFF.

This clonotype was seen more than once but under ten times. J is TRBJ2-5 and V is TRBV4-3; D tentatively fits TRBD1 or TRBD2 (5 bases each). Germline V gene data show CDR1 as LGHNA and CDR2 as YSLEER. V lost 0 bases and J lost 7, with 15 bases in between. The CDR3 runs to 15 residues. The CDR3: CASSQELGPSRTQYF. In DNA form, the CDR3 reads TGCGCCAGCAGCCAAGAGTTGGGACCCAGTAGGACCCAGTACTTC.

The chain has TRBV3-1 and TRBJ1-2, with TRBD1 identical over 11 bases. CDR3 size: 16 residues. CDR1 is LGHDT and CDR2 is YNNKEL in the germline V gene (reference sequence). The trim removed 5 bases at V and 3 bases at J, leaving 8 bases unmatched. The CDR3: CASSLPGTGGYYGYTF. CDR3 nucleotides: TGTGCCAGCAGCTTACCAGGGACAGGGGGATACTATGGCTACACCTTC.

With respect to this clonotype: This may arise from a read error, as a much more abundant clone is one base away. V is TRBV10-3 and J is TRBJ2-5; tentatively, D is TRBD1 (6 bases). The V gene lost 4 bases and the J gene lost 3 bases, with 15 bases spanning the gap. CDR3 length equals 15 residues. CDR1 and CDR2 (germline): ENHRY, SYGVKD. The DNA for the CDR3 is TGTGCCATCAGTGGGGCAGGGGCTAAGGAAGAGACCCAGTACTTC. It yields the protein CAISGAGAKEETQYF.

This chain connects TRBV27 to TRBJ2-7; 7 bases fit TRBD2. The CDR3 is made up of 14 amino acids. The germline V gene encodes CDR1 MNHEY and CDR2 SMNVEV (reference sequence). After removal of 4 bases from V and 3 bases from J, the junction contained 6 bases not matched to a gene. CDR3: CASSSLGDYYEQYF. The CDR3 DNA is TGTGCCAGCAGTTCCCTCGGGGACTACTACGAGCAGTACTTC.

The chain carries TRBV20-1 and TRBJ2-5; no clear D. This CDR3 has 13 residues. Germline CDR1 and CDR2: DFQATT and SNEGSKA (reference sequence). The V end was cut by 0 bases, the J end by 6 bases, with 11 bases between. The CDR3 reads CSARDGVLKTQYF. The CDR3 bases are TGCAGTGCTAGAGATGGAGTATTAAAGACCCAGTACTTC.

This clonotype was detected ten times or more. The rearrangement uses TRBV7-2 and TRBJ2-5, with 7 bases lining up with TRBD1. CDR3 length: 15 amino acids. The J segment lost 5 bases and the V segment lost 4 bases, leaving 10 bases of the junction unmatched. CDR1 SGHTA and CDR2 FQGNSA come from the germline V gene. CDR3 protein: CASSWQTGMGETQYF. CDR3 bases: TGTGCCAGCAGCTGGCAGACAGGGATGGGGGAGACCCAGTACTTC.